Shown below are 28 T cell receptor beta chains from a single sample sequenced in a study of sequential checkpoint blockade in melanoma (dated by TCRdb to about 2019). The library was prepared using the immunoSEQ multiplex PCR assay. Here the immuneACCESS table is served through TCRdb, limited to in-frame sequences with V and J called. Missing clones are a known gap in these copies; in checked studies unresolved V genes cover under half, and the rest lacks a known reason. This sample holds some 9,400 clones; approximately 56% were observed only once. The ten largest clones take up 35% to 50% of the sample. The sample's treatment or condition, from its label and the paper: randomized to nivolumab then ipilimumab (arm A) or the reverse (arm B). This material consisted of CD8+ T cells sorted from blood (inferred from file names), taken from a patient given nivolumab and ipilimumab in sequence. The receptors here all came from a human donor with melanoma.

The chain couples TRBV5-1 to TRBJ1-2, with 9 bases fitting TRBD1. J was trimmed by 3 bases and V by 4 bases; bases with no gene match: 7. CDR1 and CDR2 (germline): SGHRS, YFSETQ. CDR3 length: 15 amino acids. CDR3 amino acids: CASSATGTGYYGYTF. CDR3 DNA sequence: TGCGCCAGCAGCGCTACCGGGACAGGGTACTATGGCTACACCTTC.

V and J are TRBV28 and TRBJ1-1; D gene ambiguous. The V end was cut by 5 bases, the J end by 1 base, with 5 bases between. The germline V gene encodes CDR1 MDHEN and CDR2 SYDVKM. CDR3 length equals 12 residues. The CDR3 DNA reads TGTGCCAGCAGTCCCCAGAACACTGAAGCTTTCTTT. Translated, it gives CASSPQNTEAFF. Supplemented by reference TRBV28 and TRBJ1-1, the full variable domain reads DVKVTQSSRYLVKRTGEKVFLECVQDMDHENMFWYRQDPGLGLRLIYFSYDVKMKEKGDIPEGYSVSREKKERFSLILESASTNQTSMYLCASSPQNTEAFFGQGTRLTVV.

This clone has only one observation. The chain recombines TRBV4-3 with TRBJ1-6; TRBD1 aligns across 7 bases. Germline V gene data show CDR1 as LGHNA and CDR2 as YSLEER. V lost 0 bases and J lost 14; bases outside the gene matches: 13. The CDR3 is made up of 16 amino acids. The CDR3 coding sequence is TGCGCCAGCAGCCAAGATCTGGGGACAGAGAAGAAAACCCTCCACTTT. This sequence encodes CASSQDLGTEKKTLHF.

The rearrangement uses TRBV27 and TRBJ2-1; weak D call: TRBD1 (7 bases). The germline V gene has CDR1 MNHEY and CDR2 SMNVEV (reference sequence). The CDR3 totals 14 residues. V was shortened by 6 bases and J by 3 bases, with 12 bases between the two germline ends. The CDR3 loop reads CASRGGGVYNEQFF. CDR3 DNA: TGTGCCAGCAGAGGAGGGGGCGTCTACAATGAGCAGTTCTTC.

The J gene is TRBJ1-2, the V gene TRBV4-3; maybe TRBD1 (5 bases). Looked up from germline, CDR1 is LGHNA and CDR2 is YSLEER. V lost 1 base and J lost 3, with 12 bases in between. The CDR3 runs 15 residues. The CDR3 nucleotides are TGCGCCAGCAGCCAAGGCCCCGACAGTCACTATGGCTACACCTTC. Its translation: CASSQGPDSHYGYTF.

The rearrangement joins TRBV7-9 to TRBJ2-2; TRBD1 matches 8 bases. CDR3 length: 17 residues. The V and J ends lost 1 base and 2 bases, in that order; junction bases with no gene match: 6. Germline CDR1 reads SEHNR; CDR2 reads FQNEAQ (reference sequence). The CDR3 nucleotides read TGTGCCAGCAGCTTAGGGACAGGGTCGGTCAACACCGGGGAGCTGTTTTTT. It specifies CASSLGTGSVNTGELFF.

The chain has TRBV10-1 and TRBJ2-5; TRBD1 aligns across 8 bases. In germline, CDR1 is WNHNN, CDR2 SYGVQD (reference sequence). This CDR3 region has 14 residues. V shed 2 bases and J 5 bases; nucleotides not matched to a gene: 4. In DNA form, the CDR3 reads TGCGCCAGCAGTGAGGACAGGGGCGGCGAGACCCAGTACTTC. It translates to CASSEDRGGETQYF.

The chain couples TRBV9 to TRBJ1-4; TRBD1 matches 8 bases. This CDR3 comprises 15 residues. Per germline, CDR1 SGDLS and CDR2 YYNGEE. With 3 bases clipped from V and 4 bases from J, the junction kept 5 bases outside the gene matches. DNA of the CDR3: TGTGCCAGCAGCGCCGGGACAGGCGGTAATGAAAAACTGTTTTTT. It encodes CASSAGTGGNEKLFF.

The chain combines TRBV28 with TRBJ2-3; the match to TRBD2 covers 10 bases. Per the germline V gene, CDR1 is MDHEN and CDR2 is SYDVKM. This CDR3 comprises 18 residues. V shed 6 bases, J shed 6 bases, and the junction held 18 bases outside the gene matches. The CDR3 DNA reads TGTGCCAGCAGAACAACTTCAAGCGGGGGGGCTTACACGGATACGCAGTATTTT. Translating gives CASRTTSSGGAYTDTQYF.

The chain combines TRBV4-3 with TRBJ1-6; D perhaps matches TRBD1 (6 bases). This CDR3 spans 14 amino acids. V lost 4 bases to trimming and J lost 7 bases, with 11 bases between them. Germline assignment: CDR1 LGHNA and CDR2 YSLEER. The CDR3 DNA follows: TGCGCCAGCAGCCTACAGGGTGGGAATTCACCCCTCCACTTT. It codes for CASSLQGGNSPLHF.

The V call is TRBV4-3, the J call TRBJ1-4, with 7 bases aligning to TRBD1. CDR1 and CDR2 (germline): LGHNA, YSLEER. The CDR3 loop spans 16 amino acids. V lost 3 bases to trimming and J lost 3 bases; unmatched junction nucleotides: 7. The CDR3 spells CASSQRLTGSNEKLFF. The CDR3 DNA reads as TGCGCCAGCAGCCAGCGTTTGACAGGGTCTAATGAAAAACTGTTTTTT.

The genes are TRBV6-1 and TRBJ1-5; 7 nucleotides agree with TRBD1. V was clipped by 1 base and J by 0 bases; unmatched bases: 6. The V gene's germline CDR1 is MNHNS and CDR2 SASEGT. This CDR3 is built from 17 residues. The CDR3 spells CASSEDPGQYSNQPQHF. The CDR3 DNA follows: TGTGCCAGCAGTGAAGATCCGGGACAGTATAGCAATCAGCCCCAGCATTTT.

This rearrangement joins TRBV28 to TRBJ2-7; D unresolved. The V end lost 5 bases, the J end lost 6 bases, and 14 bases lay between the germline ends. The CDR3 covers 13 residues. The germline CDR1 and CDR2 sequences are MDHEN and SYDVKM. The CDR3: CASSAQVHGEQYF. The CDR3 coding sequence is TGTGCCAGCAGTGCGCAGGTCCATGGCGAGCAGTACTTC.

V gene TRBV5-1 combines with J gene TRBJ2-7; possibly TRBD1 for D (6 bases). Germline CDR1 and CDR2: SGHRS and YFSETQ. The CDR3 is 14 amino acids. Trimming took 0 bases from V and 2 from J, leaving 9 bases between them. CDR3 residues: CASSLAGQPYEQYF. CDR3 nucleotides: TGCGCCAGCAGCTTGGCTGGACAGCCCTACGAGCAGTACTTC.

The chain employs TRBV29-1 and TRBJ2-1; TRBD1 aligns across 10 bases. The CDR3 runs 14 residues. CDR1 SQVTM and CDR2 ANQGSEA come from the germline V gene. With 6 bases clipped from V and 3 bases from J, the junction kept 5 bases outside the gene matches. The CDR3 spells CSVPGQGGYNEQFF. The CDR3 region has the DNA TGCAGCGTCCCCGGACAGGGGGGCTACAATGAGCAGTTCTTC.

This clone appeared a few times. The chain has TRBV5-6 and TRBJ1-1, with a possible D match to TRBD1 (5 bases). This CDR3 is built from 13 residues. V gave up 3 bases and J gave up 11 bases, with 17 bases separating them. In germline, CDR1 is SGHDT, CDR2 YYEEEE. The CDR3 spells CASSWGRAGRAFF. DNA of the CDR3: TGTGCCAGCAGCTGGGGGAGGGCAGGGCGGGCTTTCTTT.

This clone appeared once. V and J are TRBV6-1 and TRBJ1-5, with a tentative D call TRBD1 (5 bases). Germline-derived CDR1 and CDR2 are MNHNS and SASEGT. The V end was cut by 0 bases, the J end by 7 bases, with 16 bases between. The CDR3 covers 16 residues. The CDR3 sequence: CASSEAVGGTGQPQHF. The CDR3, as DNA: TGTGCCAGCAGTGAAGCAGTCGGGGGGACTGGCCAGCCCCAGCATTTT.

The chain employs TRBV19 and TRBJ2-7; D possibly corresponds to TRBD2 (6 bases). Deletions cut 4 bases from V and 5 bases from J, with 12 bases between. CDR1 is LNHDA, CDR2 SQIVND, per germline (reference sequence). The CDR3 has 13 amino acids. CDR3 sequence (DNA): TGTGCCAGTAGTACCGGGACTTTCGACGAGCAGTACTTC. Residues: CASSTGTFDEQYF.

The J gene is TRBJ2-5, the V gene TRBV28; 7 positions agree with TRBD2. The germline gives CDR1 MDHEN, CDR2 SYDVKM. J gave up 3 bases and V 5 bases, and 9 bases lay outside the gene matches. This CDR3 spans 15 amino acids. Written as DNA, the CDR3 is TGTGCCAGCAGTCTCTCCCGGCGGGGGAAAGAGACCCAGTACTTC. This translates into CASSLSRRGKETQYF.

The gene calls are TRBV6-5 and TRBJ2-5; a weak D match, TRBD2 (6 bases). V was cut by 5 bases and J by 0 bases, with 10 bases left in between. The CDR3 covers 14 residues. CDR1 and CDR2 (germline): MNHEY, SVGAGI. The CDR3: CASSPREYQETQYF. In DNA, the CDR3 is TGTGCCAGCAGTCCCCGGGAGTACCAAGAGACCCAGTACTTC.

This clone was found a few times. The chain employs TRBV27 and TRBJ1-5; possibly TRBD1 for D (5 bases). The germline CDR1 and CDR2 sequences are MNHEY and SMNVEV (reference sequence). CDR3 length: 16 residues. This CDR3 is CATSLRIGVMPQPQHF. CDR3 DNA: TGTGCGACAAGTTTAAGGATAGGGGTAATGCCTCAGCCCCAGCATTTT.

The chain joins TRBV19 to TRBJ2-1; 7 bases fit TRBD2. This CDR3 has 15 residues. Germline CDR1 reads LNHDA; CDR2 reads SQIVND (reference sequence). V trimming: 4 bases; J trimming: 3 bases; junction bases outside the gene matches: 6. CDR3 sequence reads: CASSNRGVSYNEQFF. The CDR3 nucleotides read TGTGCCAGTAGTAATCGGGGGGTCAGCTACAATGAGCAGTTCTTC.

CDR3 region: CASSPEGRTGNEQYF. The CDR3 DNA is TGTGCCAGCAGCCCCGAGGGCAGGACAGGGAACGAGCAGTACTTC. This chain links TRBV11-3 with TRBJ2-7; 8 bases map to TRBD1. The CDR3 is 15 amino acids. Germline CDR1 SGHNT, CDR2 YENEEA. Germline trimming cut 5 bases from V and 5 bases from J; bases unmatched to any gene: 11.

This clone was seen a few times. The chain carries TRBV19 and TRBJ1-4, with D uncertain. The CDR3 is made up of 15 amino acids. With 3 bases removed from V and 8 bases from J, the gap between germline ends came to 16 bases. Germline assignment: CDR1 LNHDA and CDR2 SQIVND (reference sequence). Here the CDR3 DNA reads TGTGCCAGTAGTATGTTGGGCAGGCGAACCGAAAAACTGTTTTTT. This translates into CASSMLGRRTEKLFF.

The CDR3 protein is CASSQGGTEAFF. The CDR3 nucleotides are TGTGCCAGCAGCCAGGGGGGTACTGAAGCTTTCTTT. The J gene is TRBJ1-1, the V gene TRBV9; TRBD1 matches at 7 bases. The ends lost 4 bases at V and 5 bases at J; junction bases unmatched: 2. This CDR3 contains 12 residues. Germline V gives CDR1 SGDLS, CDR2 YYNGEE. Variable domain in full (rest from reference TRBV9 and TRBJ1-1): DSGVTQTPKHLITATGQRVTLRCSPRSGDLSVYWYQQSLDQGLQFLIQYYNGEERAKGNILERFSAQQFPDLHSELNLSSLELGDSALYFCASSQGGTEAFFGQGTRLTVV.

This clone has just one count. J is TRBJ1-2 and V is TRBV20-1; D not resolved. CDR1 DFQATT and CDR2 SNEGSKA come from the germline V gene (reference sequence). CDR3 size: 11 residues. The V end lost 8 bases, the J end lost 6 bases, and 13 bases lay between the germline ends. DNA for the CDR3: TGCAGTACCGCCCACGGGAATGGCTACACCTTC. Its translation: CSTAHGNGYTF.

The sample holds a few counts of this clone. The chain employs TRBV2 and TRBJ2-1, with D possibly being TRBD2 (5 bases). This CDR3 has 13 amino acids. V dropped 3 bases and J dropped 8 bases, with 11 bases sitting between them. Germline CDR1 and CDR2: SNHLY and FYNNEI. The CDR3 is CASSDGGFDEQFF. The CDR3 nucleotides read TGTGCCAGCAGTGATGGAGGTTTCGATGAGCAGTTCTTC.

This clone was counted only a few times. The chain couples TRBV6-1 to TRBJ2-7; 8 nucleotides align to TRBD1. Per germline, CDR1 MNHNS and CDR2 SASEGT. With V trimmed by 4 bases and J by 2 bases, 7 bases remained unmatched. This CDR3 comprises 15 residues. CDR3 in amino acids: CASSGLGQGTYEQYF. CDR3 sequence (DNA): TGTGCCAGCAGTGGACTTGGACAGGGTACCTACGAGCAGTACTTC.